The rows below give T cell receptor beta chains drawn from one sample of a study of yellow fever vaccine responses in identical twins. TCRdb processed the RT-PCR reads anew with MiXCR; each CDR3 protein has one entry. The table has 25,000 or so distinct CDR3 sequences, under 80% seen once. The sample was T cells from blood (PBMCs), unsorted or a sorted subset (not recorded which), taken before or after yellow fever vaccination (not recorded which). The receptors derive from a young woman who received the yellow fever vaccine. CDR3s include the opening cysteine and the closing phenylalanine or tryptophan. D genes are given only for firm matches. For some rows the clone size is stated as once, few or many, or as a class when expanded; others skip it.

CDR3 DNA,CDR3 protein,V gene,J gene,D gene,clone size
TGCGCCAGCATGTCTTGGGATGAAAAACTGTTTTTT,CASMSWDEKLFF,TRBV10-2,TRBJ1-4,-,-
TGCACCAGCAGCCAAGAGGTATCCGGGGGCTCCTACGAGCAGTACTTC,CTSSQEVSGGSYEQYF,TRBV1,TRBJ2-7,-,-
TGCGCCAGCAGCTTGCTGAACACCGTGACTAGCGACAATGAGCAGTTCTTC,CASSLLNTVTSDNEQFF,TRBV5-1,TRBJ2-1,TRBD2,-
TGCAGCGTTTCCCCTCGGGAGAACTATGGCTACACCTTC,CSVSPRENYGYTF,TRBV29-1,TRBJ1-2,-,-
TGTGCCAGCATCCGGGGGCAAGTCTCTGGGGCCAACGTCCTGACTTTC,CASIRGQVSGANVLTF,TRBV7-7,TRBJ2-6,-,-
TGTGCCAGCAGTTACGTACTAGCGGGCTACAATGAGCAGTTCTTC,CASSYVLAGYNEQFF,TRBV6-5,TRBJ2-1,TRBD2,-
TGTGCCAGCAAGGGAGGGACTGCACAAGAGACCCAGTACTTC,CASKGGTAQETQYF,TRBV6-1,TRBJ2-5,TRBD2,-
TGTGCCAGCAGCGAAACGACTCCTACTAGCACAGATACGCAGTATTTT,CASSETTPTSTDTQYF,TRBV2,TRBJ2-3,-,once
TGCAGTGCTAGAGATCGAGCGGAATACGAGCAGTACTTC,CSARDRAEYEQYF,TRBV20-1,TRBJ2-7,-,-
TGTGCCAGCAGCCCCGGACAGGAAAAACTGTTTTTT,CASSPGQEKLFF,TRBV27,TRBJ1-4,-,few
TGTGCCAGCAACAGAAGGTTTCAAGAGACCCAGTACTTC,CASNRRFQETQYF,TRBV13,TRBJ2-5,-,once
TGTGCCAGCAGTTCAGCCAGCTCCTACAATGAGCAGTTCTTC,CASSSASSYNEQFF,TRBV12-3/TRBV12-4,TRBJ2-1,-,-
TGTGCCAGCAGCTTCAGGGAGCGGGGTGAGCAGTTCTTC,CASSFRERGEQFF,TRBV12-3/TRBV12-4,TRBJ2-1,TRBD2,few
TGCAGCGTTGGAGGGGGGCTGCAAGAGACCCAGTACTTC,CSVGGGLQETQYF,TRBV29-1,TRBJ2-5,-,-
TGTGCCAGCAGCGAGAGTAGCGGGAGGGGAAATGAGCAGTTCTTC,CASSESSGRGNEQFF,TRBV7-8,TRBJ2-1,TRBD2,-
TGTGCCACCTCAGAAACCAACGTGCAAGGGACCCAGTACTTC,CATSETNVQGTQYF,TRBV19,TRBJ2-5,-,few
TGCAGCGTTTTAGGGGAAGTTCAAGAGACCCAGTACTTC,CSVLGEVQETQYF,TRBV29-1,TRBJ2-5,-,-
TGTGCCAGCTCACCATGGGACGACTACGAGCAGTACTTC,CASSPWDDYEQYF,TRBV18,TRBJ2-7,-,-
TGTGCCAGCAGTGGGGAAGCGAGCAATGAGCAGTTCTTC,CASSGEASNEQFF,TRBV2,TRBJ2-1,-,-
TGCGCCAGCAGCCAGTCGAAATACACTGAAGCTTTCTTT,CASSQSKYTEAFF,TRBV4-1,TRBJ1-1,-,few
TGTGCCAGCAGTCCCTTCCTTATCACCTCTAGCTCGGATGAGCAGTTCTTC,CASSPFLITSSSDEQFF,TRBV28,TRBJ2-1,-,few
TGTGCCAGCAGCCGCGGGGCCACCATATATTTT,CASSRGATIYF,TRBV13,TRBJ1-3,-,few
TGTGCCACAGGAATGGGGGTTGGTACTGAAGCTTTCTTT,CATGMGVGTEAFF,TRBV15,TRBJ1-1,-,-
TGTGCCAGCAGCAAGATTAGCGGGGGGGCGGCAGATACGCAGTATTTT,CASSKISGGAADTQYF,TRBV11-1,TRBJ2-3,TRBD2,-
TGTGCCAGTAGAGGGAACGGAGATGGCTACACCTTC,CASRGNGDGYTF,TRBV19,TRBJ1-2,-,few
TGTGCCAGCAGCTTGAGACTAGCGGGTATCACAGATACGCAGTATTTT,CASSLRLAGITDTQYF,TRBV5-6,TRBJ2-3,TRBD2,few
TGTGCCAGCAGCTTTACAAGGGACAATGAGCAGTTCTTC,CASSFTRDNEQFF,TRBV7-9,TRBJ2-1,-,-
TGTGCCAGCAGCTCTACCCAGCGGGGGGGCCTGGAGCAGTTCTTC,CASSSTQRGGLEQFF,TRBV11-1,TRBJ2-1,TRBD2,-
TGTGCCAGCAGCTCCCAGCTAAATGAGCAGTTCTTC,CASSSQLNEQFF,TRBV7-3,TRBJ2-1,-,-